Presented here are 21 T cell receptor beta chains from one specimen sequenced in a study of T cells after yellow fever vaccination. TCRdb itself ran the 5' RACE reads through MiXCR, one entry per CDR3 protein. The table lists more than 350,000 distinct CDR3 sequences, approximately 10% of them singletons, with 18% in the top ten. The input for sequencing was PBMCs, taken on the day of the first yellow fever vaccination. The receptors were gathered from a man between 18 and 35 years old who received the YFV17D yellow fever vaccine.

The CDR3 DNA follows: TGTGCCAGCAGCTTGGACTTTGGCGCAGCCCAAGAGACCCAGTACTTC. Translation: CASSLDFGAAQETQYF. The chain combines TRBV5-6 with TRBJ2-5, with D unclear. V lost 0 bases to trimming and J lost 1 base, with 13 bases between them. This CDR3 comprises 16 residues. Germline CDR1 and CDR2: SGHDT and YYEEEE.

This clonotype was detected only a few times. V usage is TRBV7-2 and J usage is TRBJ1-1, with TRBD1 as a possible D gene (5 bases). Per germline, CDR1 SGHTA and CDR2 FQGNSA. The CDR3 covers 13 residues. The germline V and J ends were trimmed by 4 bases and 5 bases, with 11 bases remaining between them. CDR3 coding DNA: TGTGCCAGCAGCTCCTCGGGGGTAACTGAAGCTTTCTTT. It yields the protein CASSSSGVTEAFF.

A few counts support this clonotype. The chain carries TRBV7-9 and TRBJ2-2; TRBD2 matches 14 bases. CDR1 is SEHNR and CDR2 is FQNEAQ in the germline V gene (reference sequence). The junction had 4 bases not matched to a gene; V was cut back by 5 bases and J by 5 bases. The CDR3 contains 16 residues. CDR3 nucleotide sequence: TGTGCCAGCAGCAGACGACTAGCGGGGGGGACCGGGGAGCTGTTTTTT. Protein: CASSRRLAGGTGELFF.

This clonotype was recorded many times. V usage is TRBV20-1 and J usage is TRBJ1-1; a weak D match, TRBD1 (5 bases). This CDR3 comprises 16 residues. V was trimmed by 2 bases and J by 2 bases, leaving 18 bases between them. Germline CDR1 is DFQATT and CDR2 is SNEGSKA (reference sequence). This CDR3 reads CSARLPLTDLNTEAFF. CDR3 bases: TGCAGTGCTAGACTCCCCTTGACAGATCTCAACACTGAAGCTTTCTTT.

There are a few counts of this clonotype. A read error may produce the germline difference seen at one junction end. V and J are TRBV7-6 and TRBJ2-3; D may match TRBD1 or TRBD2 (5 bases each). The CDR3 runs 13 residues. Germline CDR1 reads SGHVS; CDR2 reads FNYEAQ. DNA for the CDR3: TGTGCCAGCAGCCTAGCCCAAACCAGGGCGCAGTATTTT. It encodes CASSLAQTRAQYF.

The CDR3 sequence is CASSAARSEQGRTNEQFF. CDR3 in DNA: TGTGCCAGCAGCGCAGCGAGAAGTGAGCAGGGGAGAACAAATGAGCAGTTCTTC. The chain uses TRBV9 and TRBJ2-1, with D tentatively TRBD1 (6 bases). Germline V gene data show CDR1 as SGDLS and CDR2 as YYNGEE. The CDR3 extends over 18 amino acids. The V end lost 3 bases, the J end lost 7 bases, and 26 bases lay between the germline ends.

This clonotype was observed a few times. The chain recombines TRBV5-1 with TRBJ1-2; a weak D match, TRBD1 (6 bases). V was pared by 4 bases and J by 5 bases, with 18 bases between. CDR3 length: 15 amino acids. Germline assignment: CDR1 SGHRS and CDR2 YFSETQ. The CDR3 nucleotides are TGCGCCAGCAGCGTAACGACAGGACCCTCTTATGGCTACACCTTC. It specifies CASSVTTGPSYGYTF.

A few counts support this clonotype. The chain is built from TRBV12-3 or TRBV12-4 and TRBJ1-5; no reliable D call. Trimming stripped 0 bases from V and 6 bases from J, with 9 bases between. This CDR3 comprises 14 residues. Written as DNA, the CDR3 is TGTGCCAGCAGTTTAGCCAGCTCTGTTCAGCCCCAGCATTTT. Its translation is CASSLASSVQPQHF.

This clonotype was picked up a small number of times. This CDR3 reads CASRNRGQADTQYF. The CDR3 nucleotides read TGTGCCAGCAGAAACAGGGGGCAAGCAGATACGCAGTATTTT. The chain is built from TRBV21-1 and TRBJ2-3; the listed D gene, TRBD1, was not tested against the DNA. TRBV21-1 is shown as a pseudogene. The CDR3 is made up of 14 amino acids.

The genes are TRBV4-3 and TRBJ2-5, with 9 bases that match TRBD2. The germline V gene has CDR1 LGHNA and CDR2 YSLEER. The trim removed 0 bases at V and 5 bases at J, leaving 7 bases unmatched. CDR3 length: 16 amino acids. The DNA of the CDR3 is TGCGCCAGCAGCCAAGATGGATGGAGCGGGGGGGAGACCCAGTACTTC. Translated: CASSQDGWSGGETQYF.

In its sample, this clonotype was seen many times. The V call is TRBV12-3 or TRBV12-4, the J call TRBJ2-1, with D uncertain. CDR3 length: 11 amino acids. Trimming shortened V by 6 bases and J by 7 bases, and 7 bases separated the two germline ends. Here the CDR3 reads CASRERNEQFF. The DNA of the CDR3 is TGTGCCAGCAGAGAGCGAAATGAGCAGTTCTTC.

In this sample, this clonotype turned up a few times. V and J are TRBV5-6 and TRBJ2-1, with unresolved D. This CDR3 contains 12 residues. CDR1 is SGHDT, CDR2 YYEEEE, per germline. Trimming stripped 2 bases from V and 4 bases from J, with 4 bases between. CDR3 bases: TGTGCCAGCAGCTTCATTTACAATGAGCAGTTCTTC. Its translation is CASSFIYNEQFF.

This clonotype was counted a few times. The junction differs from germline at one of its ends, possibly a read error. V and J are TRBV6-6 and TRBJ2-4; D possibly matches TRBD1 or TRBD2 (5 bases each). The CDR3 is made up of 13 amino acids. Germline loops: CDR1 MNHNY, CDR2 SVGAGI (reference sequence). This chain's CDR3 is CASSYSKQAGTNF. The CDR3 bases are TGTGCCAGCAGTTACTCGAAGCAGGCAGGGACGAACTTC.

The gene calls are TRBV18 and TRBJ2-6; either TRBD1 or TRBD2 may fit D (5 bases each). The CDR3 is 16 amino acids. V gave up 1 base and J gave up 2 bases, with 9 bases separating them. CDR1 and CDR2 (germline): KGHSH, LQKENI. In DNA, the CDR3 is TGTGCCAGCTCACCACTTGGGGGAACTGGGGCCAACGTCCTGACTTTC. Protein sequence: CASSPLGGTGANVLTF.

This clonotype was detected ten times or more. CDR3: CASSPNSAGRLNQHF. In DNA, the CDR3 is TGTGCCAGCAGCCCCAACTCGGCCGGCAGGTTAAACCAGCATTTT. The genes are TRBV7-8 and TRBJ1-5; D unresolved. The CDR3 runs to 15 residues. The germline CDR1 and CDR2 sequences are SGHVS and FQNEAQ. With 5 bases removed from V and 12 bases from J, the gap between germline ends came to 23 bases.

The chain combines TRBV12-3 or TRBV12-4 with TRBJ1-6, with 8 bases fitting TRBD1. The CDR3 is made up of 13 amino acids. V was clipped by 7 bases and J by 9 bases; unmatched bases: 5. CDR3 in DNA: TGTGCCAGCACCGACAGGGGTAGTTCACCCCTCCACTTT. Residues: CASTDRGSSPLHF.

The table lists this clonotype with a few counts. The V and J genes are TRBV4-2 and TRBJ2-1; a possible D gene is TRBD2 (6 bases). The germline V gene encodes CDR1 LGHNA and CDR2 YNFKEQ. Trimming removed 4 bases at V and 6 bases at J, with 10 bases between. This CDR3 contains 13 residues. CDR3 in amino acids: CASSPGGTNEQFF. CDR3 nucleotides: TGTGCCAGCAGCCCAGGCGGGACCAATGAGCAGTTCTTC.

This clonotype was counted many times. Here the CDR3 reads CASSWYANTEAFF. Written as DNA, the CDR3 is TGTGCCAGCAGTTGGTATGCGAACACTGAAGCTTTCTTT. The rearrangement joins TRBV7-9 to TRBJ1-1; unclear D gene. Germline V gene data show CDR1 as SEHNR and CDR2 as FQNEAQ (reference sequence). The CDR3 length is 13 residues. The V end lost 6 bases, the J end lost 1 base, and 9 bases lay between the germline ends.

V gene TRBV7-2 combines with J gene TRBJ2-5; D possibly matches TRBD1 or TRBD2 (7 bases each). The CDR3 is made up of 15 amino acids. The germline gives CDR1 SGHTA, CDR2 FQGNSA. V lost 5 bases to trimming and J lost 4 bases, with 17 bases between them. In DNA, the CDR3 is TGTGCCAGCAGCGTAAGACAGGGAGGGACAGAGACCCAGTACTTC. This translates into CASSVRQGGTETQYF.

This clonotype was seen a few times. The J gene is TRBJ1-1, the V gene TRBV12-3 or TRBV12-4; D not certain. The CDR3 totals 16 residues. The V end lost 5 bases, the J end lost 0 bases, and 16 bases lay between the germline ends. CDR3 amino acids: CASSPNLDNLNTEAFF. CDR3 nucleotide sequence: TGTGCCAGCAGTCCAAACCTCGACAACCTGAACACTGAAGCTTTCTTT.

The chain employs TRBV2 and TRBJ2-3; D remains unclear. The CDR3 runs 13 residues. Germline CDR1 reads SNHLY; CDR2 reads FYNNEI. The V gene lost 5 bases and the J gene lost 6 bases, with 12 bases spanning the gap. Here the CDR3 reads CASSPMGSDTQYF. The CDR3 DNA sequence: TGTGCCAGCAGTCCGATGGGTTCTGATACGCAGTATTTT.